This section outlines one T cell receptor (beta chain) sequence together with its context. Its antigen is not known. cDNA libraries for TCR beta contained unique molecular identifiers. There were roughly 0.9 to 10 million T cells, and approximately 500,000 cDNA molecules came from them. Each CDR3 protein is one row after TCRdb ran MiXCR on the PCR reads. Seen here are around 400,000 distinct CDR3 sequences, less than 40% observed once, and the top ten hold about 8%. This entry belongs to a study of post-analysis software for immune sequencing data. Study-wide points: With TRBV5-6, TRBV5-1 and TRBV20-1 included, about five TRBV segments were more frequent in patients than in controls.

There are 16 residues in the CDR3. Germline V gene data show CDR1 as DFQATT and CDR2 as SNEGSKA (reference sequence). Trimming took off 6 bases at V and 5 bases at J, with 23 bases between the two ends. V usage is TRBV20-1 and J usage is TRBJ1-5, with D possibly matching TRBD1 (5 bases). This TCR was sampled from a girl aged 2 to 10 with multiple sclerosis. Sample: blood. CDR3 region: CSAFGAVDSIDQPQHF. The CDR3 DNA is TGCAGTGCGTTCGGAGCTGTAGACAGTATCGATCAGCCCCAGCATTTT.